This T cell receptor (beta chain) came from a study of T cell responses to AZD1222 COVID-19 vaccine. Worth noting for this clone: The antigen is undetermined.

The assay was immunoSEQ multiplex PCR, and TCRdb's table has in-frame clones only and misses some. The table records 110,000 or so clones, approximately 90% of them present only once. Study conclusions and caveats: AZD1222 recipients seropositive at baseline numbered only five to seven.

V dropped 6 bases and J dropped 5 bases, with 16 bases sitting between them. This CDR3 contains 14 residues. Germline V gives CDR1 LNHDA, CDR2 SQIVND (reference sequence). The sample was peripheral blood, taken 28 days after the second AZD1222 dose. The chain links TRBV19 to TRBJ2-5; tentatively, D is TRBD1 or TRBD2 (5 bases each). The TCR comes from an adult who received the AZD1222 COVID-19 vaccine. The chain's CDR3 is CASRLTGTTETQYF. The CDR3 DNA follows: TGTGCCAGTAGACTGACCGGGACCACGGAGACCCAGTACTTC.